The clone carrying this T cell receptor (beta chain) has ten or more counts. V was pared by 1 base and J by 6 bases, with 9 bases between. Germline V gives CDR1 SGHTA, CDR2 FQGNSA. The CDR3 contains 13 residues. These data are taken from a study of T cells in Graves' hyperthyroidism and ophthalmopathy. Using RNA transcripts as the source, TCR beta CDR3 regions were amplified. RT-PCR in the first round (using the HTBI primer set) targeted the TCR CDR3. TCRdb re-derived calls from the multiplex PCR reads in MiXCR, one entry per CDR3 protein. The repertoire holds fewer than 850,000 distinct CDR3 sequences, with 15% to 20% as singletons.

The gene calls are TRBV7-2 and TRBJ1-2; no definite D call. Sequencing input: blood. The receptor was derived from a man aged 50-60 years with Graves' hyperthyroidism. The CDR3 sequence is CASSLVQSNGYTF. The CDR3, as DNA: TGTGCCAGCAGCTTAGTTCAATCTAATGGCTACACCTTC.